The clone carrying this T cell receptor beta chain was found once. The data originate from a study of blood T cell repertoires in COVID-19. Across the study: Both acute and convalescent COVID-19 samples were obtained from the United States, Italy and Spain. PBMCs, B-cell-depleted T cells, or T cells were the source of the cDNA or gDNA that made up the material.

Profiled with immunoSEQ multiplex PCR; TCRdb holds only in-frame clones, not every one. The sample has tens of thousands of clones; roughly 85% are singletons. The V gene lost 5 bases and the J gene lost 0 bases, with 10 bases spanning the gap. The germline gives CDR1 SGHNT, CDR2 YENEEA. The CDR3 runs 14 residues. The sample was peripheral blood. This sequence was found in a human donor in a cohort sampled during active or convalescent COVID-19. The rearrangement uses TRBV11-3 and TRBJ1-1, with D tentatively TRBD1 (6 bases). CDR3 in amino acids: CASSLQGMNTEAFF. The CDR3 DNA follows: TGTGCCAGCAGCCTGCAGGGGATGAACACTGAAGCTTTCTTT.